The entry below gives a single T cell receptor beta chain sequence along with its context. Compared with germline, one end of the junction differs, possibly owing to a read error. This sample stems from a study of blood T cells in healthy people across ages. A sample-barcoded 5' primer and a J-beta primer mix were used in a second PCR of roughly 7 to 11 cycles. TCRdb itself ran the 5' RACE reads through MiXCR, one entry per CDR3 protein. In the table there are about 930,000 distinct CDR3 sequences, roughly 29% of which are singletons. This CDR3 comprises 12 residues. Looked up from germline, CDR1 is DFQATT and CDR2 is SNEGSKA (reference sequence). These same records also appear under a second study, on T cells of mothers and their children.

This TCR was sampled from a middle-aged woman in good health. The chain uses TRBV20-1 and TRBJ1-4; D gene ambiguous. Material: blood. CDR3: CRANDVGEKLFF. The CDR3, as DNA: TGCAGGGCTAATGACGTGGGTGAAAAACTGTTTTTT.